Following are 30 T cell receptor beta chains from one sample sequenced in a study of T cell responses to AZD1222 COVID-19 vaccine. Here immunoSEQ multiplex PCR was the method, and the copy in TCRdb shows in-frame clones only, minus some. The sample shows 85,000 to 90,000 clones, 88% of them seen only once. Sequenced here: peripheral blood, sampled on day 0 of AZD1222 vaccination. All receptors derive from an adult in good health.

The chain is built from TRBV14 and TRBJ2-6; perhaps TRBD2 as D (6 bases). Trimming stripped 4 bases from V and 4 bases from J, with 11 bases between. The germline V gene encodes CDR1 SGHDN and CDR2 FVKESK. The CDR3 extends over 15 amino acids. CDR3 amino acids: CASSRGDSGANVLTF. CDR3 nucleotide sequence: TGTGCCAGCAGCCGTGGGGACTCAGGGGCCAACGTCCTGACTTTC.

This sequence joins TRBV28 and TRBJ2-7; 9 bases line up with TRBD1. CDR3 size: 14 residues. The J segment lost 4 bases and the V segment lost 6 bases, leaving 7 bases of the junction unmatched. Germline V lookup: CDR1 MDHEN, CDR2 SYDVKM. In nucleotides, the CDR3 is TGTGCCAGCAGGGGCCCGGGACAGGGTTACGAGCAGTACTTC. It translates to CASRGPGQGYEQYF.

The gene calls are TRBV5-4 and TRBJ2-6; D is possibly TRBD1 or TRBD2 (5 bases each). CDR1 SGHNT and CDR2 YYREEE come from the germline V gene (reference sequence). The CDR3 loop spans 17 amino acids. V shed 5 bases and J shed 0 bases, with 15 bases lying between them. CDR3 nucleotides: TGTGCCAGCAGGAACCGGGACGGCCACTCTGGGGCCAACGTCCTGACTTTC. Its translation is CASRNRDGHSGANVLTF.

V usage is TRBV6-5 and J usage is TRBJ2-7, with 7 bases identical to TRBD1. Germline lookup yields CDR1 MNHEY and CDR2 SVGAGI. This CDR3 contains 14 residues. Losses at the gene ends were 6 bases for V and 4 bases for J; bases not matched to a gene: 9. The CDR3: CASSYAGGEYEQYF. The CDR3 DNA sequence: TGTGCCAGCAGCTACGCAGGGGGTGAATACGAGCAGTACTTC.

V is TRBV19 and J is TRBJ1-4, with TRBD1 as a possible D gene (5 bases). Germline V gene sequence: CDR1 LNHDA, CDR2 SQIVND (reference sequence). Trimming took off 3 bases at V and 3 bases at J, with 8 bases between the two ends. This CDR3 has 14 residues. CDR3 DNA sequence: TGTGCCAGTAGTATGGGGCAGTCTAATGAAAAACTGTTTTTT. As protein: CASSMGQSNEKLFF. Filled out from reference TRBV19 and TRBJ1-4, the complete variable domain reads DGGITQSPKYLFRKEGQNVTLSCEQNLNHDAMYWYRQDPGQGLRLIYYSQIVNDFQKGDIAEGYSVSREKKESFPLTVTSAQKNPTAFYLCASSMGQSNEKLFFGSGTQLSVL.

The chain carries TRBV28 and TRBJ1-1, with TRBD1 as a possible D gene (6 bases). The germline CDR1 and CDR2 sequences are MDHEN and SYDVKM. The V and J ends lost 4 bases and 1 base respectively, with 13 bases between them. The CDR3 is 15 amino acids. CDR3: CASSSTGGGNTEAFF. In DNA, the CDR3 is TGTGCCAGCAGTTCGACAGGAGGAGGGAACACTGAAGCTTTCTTT.

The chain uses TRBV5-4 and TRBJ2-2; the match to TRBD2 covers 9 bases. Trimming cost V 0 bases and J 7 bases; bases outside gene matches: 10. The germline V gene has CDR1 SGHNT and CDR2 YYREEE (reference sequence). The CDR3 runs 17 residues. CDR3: CASSLDGLATDLGELFF. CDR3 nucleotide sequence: TGTGCCAGCAGCTTGGATGGACTAGCGACTGATCTCGGGGAGCTGTTTTTT.

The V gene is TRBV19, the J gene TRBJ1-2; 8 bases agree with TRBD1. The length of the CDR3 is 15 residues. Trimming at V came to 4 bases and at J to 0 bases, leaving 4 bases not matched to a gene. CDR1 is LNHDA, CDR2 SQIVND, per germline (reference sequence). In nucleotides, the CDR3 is TGTGCCAGTAGTACAGGGACAGGCGCTAACTATGGCTACACCTTC. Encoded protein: CASSTGTGANYGYTF.

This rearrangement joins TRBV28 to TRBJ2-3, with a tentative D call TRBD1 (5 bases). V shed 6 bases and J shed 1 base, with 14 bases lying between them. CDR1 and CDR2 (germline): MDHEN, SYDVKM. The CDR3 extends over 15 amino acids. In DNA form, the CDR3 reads TGTGCCAGCAGCCTTACAGGCTTAGGCACAGATACGCAGTATTTT. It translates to CASSLTGLGTDTQYF.

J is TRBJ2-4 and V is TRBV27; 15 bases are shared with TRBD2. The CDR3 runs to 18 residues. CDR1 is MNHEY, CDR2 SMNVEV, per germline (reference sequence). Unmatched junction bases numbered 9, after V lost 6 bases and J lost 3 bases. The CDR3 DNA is TGTGCCAGCAGCCCTACCCGGACTAGCGGGAGGGACAAAAACATTCAGTACTTC. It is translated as CASSPTRTSGRDKNIQYF.

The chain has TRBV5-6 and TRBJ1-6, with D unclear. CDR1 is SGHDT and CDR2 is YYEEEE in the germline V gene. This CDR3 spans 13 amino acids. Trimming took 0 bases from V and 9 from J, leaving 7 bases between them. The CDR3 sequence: CASSLGLGSPLHF. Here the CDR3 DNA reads TGTGCCAGCAGCTTGGGCTTGGGTTCACCCCTCCACTTT.

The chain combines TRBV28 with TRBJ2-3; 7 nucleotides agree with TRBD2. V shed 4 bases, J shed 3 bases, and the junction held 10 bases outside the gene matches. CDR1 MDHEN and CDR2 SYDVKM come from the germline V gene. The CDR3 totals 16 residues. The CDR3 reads CASSYGAWGGTDTQYF. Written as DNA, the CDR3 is TGTGCCAGCAGTTACGGGGCCTGGGGGGGAACAGATACGCAGTATTTT.

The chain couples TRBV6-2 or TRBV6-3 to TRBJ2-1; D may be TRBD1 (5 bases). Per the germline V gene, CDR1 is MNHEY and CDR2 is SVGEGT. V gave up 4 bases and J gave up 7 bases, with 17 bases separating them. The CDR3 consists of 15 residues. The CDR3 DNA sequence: TGTGCCAGCAGTTCGTCCTTCCGCAGGGTAAATGAGCAGTTCTTC. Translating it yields CASSSSFRRVNEQFF.

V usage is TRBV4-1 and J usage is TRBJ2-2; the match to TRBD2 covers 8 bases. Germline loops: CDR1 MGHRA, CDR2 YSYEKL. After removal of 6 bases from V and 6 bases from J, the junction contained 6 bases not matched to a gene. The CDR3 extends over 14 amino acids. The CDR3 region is CASRREEGAGELFF. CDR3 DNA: TGCGCCAGCAGGCGGGAGGAGGGGGCCGGGGAGCTGTTTTTT.

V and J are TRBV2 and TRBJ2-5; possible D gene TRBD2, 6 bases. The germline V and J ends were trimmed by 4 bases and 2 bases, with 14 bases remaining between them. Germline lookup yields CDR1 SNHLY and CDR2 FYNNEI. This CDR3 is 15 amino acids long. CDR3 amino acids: CASSARTSYQETQYF. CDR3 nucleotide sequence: TGTGCCAGCAGTGCCCGCACTAGCTATCAAGAGACCCAGTACTTC. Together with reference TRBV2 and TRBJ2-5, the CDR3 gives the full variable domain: EPEVTQTPSHQVTQMGQEVILRCVPISNHLYFYWYRQILGQKVEFLVSFYNNEISEKSEIFDDQFSVERPDGSNFTLKIRSTKLEDSAMYFCASSARTSYQETQYFGPGTRLLVL.

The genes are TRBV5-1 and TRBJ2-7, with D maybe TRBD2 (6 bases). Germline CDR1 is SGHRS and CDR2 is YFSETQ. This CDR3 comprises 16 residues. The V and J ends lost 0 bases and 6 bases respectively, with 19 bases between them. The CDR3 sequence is CASSLGSGQPSGEQYF. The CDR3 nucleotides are TGCGCCAGCAGCTTGGGTAGCGGTCAACCCTCAGGCGAGCAGTACTTC. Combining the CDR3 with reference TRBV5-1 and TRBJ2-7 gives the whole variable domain KAGVTQTPRYLIKTRGQQVTLSCSPISGHRSVSWYQQTPGQGLQFLFEYFSETQRNKGNFPGRFSGRQFSNSRSEMNVSTLELGDSALYLCASSLGSGQPSGEQYFGPGTRLTVT.

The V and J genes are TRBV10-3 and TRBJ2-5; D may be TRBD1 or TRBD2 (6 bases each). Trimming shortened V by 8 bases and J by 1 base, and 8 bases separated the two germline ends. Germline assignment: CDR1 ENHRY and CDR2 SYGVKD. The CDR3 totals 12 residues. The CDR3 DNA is TGTGCCATCGGGGGGCCCCAAGAGACCCAGTACTTC. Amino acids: CAIGGPQETQYF.

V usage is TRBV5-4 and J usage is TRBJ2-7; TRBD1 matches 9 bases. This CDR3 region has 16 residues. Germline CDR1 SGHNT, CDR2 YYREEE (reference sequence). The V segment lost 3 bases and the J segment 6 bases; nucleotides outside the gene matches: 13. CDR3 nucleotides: TGTGCCAGCAGCTCCGGTGGGGGACAGGGATTTTCCGAGCAGTACTTC. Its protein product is CASSSGGGQGFSEQYF.

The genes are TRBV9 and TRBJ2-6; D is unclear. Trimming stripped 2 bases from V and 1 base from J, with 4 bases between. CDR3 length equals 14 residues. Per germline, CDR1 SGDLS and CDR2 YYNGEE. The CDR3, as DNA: TGTGCCAGCAGCGTCGCTTCTGGGGCCAACGTCCTGACTTTC. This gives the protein CASSVASGANVLTF.

CDR3 residues: CASSSTGQGNGNTIYF. DNA for the CDR3: TGTGCCAGCAGTTCAACGGGACAGGGGAATGGAAACACCATATATTTT. J is TRBJ1-3 and V is TRBV28; 10 positions match TRBD1. The V gene end was trimmed by 4 bases and the J gene end by 3 bases; junction bases not matched to a gene: 6. This CDR3 is built from 16 residues. Germline CDR1 and CDR2: MDHEN and SYDVKM. Supplemented by reference TRBV28 and TRBJ1-3, the full variable domain reads DVKVTQSSRYLVKRTGEKVFLECVQDMDHENMFWYRQDPGLGLRLIYFSYDVKMKEKGDIPEGYSVSREKKERFSLILESASTNQTSMYLCASSSTGQGNGNTIYFGEGSWLTVV.

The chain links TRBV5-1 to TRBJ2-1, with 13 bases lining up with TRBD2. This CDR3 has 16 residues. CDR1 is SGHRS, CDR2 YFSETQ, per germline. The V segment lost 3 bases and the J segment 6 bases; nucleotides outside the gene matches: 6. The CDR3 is CASSSRLAGGLNEQFF. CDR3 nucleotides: TGCGCCAGCAGCTCCAGACTAGCGGGAGGACTCAATGAGCAGTTCTTC. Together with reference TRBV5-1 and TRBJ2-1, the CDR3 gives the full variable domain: KAGVTQTPRYLIKTRGQQVTLSCSPISGHRSVSWYQQTPGQGLQFLFEYFSETQRNKGNFPGRFSGRQFSNSRSEMNVSTLELGDSALYLCASSSRLAGGLNEQFFGPGTRLTVL.

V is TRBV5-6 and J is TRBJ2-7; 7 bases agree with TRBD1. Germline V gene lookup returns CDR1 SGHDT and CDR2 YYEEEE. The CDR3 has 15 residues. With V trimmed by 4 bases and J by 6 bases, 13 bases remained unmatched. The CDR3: CASSPETGPQGEQYF. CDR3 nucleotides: TGTGCCAGCAGCCCGGAGACAGGGCCCCAAGGCGAGCAGTACTTC.

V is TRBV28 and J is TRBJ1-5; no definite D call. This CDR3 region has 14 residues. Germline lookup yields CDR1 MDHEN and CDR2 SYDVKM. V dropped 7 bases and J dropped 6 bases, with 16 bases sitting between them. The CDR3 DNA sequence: TGTGCCAGCACAGGCCTCCCGACCTCTCAGCCCCAGCATTTT. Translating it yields CASTGLPTSQPQHF.

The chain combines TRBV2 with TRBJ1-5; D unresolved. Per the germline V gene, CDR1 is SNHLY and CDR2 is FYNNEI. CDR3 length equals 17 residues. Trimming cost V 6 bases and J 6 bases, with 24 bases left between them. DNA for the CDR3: TGTGCCAGCAGCTTCACGGTTCTAGGGTTGGGTCTTCAGCCCCAGCATTTT. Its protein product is CASSFTVLGLGLQPQHF.

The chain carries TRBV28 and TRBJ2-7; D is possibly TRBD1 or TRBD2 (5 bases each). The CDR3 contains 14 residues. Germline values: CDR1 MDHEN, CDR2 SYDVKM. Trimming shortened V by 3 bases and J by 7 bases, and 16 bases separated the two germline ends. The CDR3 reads CASSFSGDLSEQYF. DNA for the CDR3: TGTGCCAGCAGTTTCAGTGGGGACCTTTCTGAGCAGTACTTC. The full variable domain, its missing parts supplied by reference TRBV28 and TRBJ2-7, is DVKVTQSSRYLVKRTGEKVFLECVQDMDHENMFWYRQDPGLGLRLIYFSYDVKMKEKGDIPEGYSVSREKKERFSLILESASTNQTSMYLCASSFSGDLSEQYFGPGTRLTVT.

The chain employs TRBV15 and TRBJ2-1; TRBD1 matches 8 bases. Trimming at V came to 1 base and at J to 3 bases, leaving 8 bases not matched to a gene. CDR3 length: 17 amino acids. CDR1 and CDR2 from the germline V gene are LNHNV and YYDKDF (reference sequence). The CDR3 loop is CATSRASRTGGYNEQFF. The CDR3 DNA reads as TGTGCCACCAGCAGAGCTTCCAGAACAGGGGGCTACAATGAGCAGTTCTTC.

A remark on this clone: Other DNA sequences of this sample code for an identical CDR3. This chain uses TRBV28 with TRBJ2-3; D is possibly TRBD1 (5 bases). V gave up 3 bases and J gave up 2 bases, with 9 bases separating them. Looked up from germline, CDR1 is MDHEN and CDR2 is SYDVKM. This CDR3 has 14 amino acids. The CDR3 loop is CASSLGQNTDTQYF. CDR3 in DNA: TGTGCCAGCAGTTTGGGGCAGAACACAGATACGCAGTATTTT. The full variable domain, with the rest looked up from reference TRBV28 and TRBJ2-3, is DVKVTQSSRYLVKRTGEKVFLECVQDMDHENMFWYRQDPGLGLRLIYFSYDVKMKEKGDIPEGYSVSREKKERFSLILESASTNQTSMYLCASSLGQNTDTQYFGPGTRLTVL.

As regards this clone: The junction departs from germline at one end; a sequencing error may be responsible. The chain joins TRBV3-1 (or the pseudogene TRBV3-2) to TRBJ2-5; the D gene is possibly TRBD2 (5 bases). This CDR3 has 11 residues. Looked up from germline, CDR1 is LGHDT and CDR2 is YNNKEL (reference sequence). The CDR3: CASSRESVLDF. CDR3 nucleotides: TGTGCCAGCAGCCGGGAGTCCGTCCTCGACTTC.

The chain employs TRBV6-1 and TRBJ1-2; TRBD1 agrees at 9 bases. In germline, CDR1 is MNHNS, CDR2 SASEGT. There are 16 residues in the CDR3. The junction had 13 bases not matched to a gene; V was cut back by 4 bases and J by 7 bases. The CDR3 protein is CASSGRNRDREFGYTF. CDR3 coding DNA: TGTGCCAGCAGTGGGCGAAACCGGGACAGGGAGTTTGGCTACACCTTC.

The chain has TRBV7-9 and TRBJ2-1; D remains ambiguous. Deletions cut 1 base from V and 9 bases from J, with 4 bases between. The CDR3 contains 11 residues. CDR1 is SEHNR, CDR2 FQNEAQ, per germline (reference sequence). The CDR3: CASSLGPEQFF. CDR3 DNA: TGTGCCAGCAGCTTAGGTCCTGAGCAGTTCTTC.